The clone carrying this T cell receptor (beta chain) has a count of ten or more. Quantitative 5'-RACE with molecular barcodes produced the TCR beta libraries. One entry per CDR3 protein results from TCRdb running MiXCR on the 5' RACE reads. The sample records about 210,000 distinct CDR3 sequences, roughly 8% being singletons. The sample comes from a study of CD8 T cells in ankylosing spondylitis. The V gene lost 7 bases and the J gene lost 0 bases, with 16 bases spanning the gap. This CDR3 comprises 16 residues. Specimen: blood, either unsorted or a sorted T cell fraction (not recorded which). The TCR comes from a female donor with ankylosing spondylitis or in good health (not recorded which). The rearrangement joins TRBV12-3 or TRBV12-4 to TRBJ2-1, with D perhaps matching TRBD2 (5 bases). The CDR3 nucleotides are TGTGCCAGCATTCCCCGAGGGCGGAGCTCCTACAATGAGCAGTTCTTC. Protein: CASIPRGRSSYNEQFF.